Listed below are T cell receptor beta chains from one sample, sequenced in a study of CD8+ T cells in alopecia areata. Some clones are missing from TCRdb's copy, which holds only in-frame ones; the method was immunoSEQ multiplex PCR. The sample has 200,000 to 250,000 clones; roughly 56% are singletons. Sequencing was performed on CD8+ T cells sorted from blood. The receptors stem from a human donor in good health. Each CDR3 is given with its conserved first and last residue. A D gene is named only where the DNA matches it firmly. Clone size is not always given. Where it is, it says once, few, many or a class for expanded clones.

D gene,clone size,V gene,J gene,CDR3 protein,CDR3 DNA
.,few,TRBV29-1,TRBJ1-3,CSALAGGSGSGNTIYF,TGCAGCGCCCTCGCCGGAGGTTCGGGCTCTGGAAACACCATATATTTT
.,once,TRBV20-1,TRBJ1-1,CSARPNQEAFF,TGCAGTGCTAGACCGAACCAGGAAGCTTTCTTT
.,.,TRBV2,TRBJ2-5,CASSEIVWETQYF,TGTGCCAGCAGTGAGATCGTGTGGGAGACCCAGTACTTC
.,.,TRBV4-2,TRBJ1-1,CASSLADEAFF,TGTGCCAGCAGCCTAGCTGATGAAGCTTTCTTT
.,.,TRBV10-2,TRBJ2-3,CASSEEETDTDTQYF,TGCGCCAGCAGTGAAGAGGAGACAGACACAGATACGCAGTATTTT
TRBD2,.,TRBV7-9,TRBJ2-1,CASSPPTSGGAVYNEQFF,TGTGCCAGCAGCCCACCGACTAGCGGGGGGGCCGTGTACAATGAGCAGTTCTTC
TRBD1,.,TRBV29-1,TRBJ2-1,CSVIEDRGHNEQFF,TGCAGCGTTATAGAGGACAGGGGCCACAATGAGCAGTTCTTC
.,.,TRBV5-1,TRBJ2-7,CASSLGGERSYEQYF,TGCGCCAGCAGCTTGGGGGGCGAACGCTCCTACGAGCAGTACTTC
.,.,TRBV9,TRBJ2-7,CASSARDREYEQYF,TGTGCCAGCAGCGCCCGGGACCGAGAATACGAGCAGTACTTC
.,.,TRBV6-6,TRBJ2-7,CASSYSGGRDEQYF,TGTGCCAGCAGTTACTCAGGGGGGCGAGACGAGCAGTACTTC
.,.,TRBV2,TRBJ1-5,CASTLRPLPGNQPQHF,TGTGCCAGCACTCTCCGGCCCCTTCCAGGCAATCAGCCCCAGCATTTT
.,few,TRBV30,TRBJ1-1,CAWSVHTSTEAFF,TGTGCCTGGAGTGTCCACACATCTACTGAAGCTTTCTTT
.,.,TRBV15,TRBJ2-1,CATSRTGGLNNEQFF,TGTGCCACCAGCAGAACGGGGGGCTTAAACAATGAGCAGTTCTTC
.,.,TRBV5-1,TRBJ2-7,CASRRDHEQYF,TGCGCCAGCAGGCGTGATCACGAGCAGTACTTC
.,once,TRBV2,TRBJ1-6,CASSSDGSSYNSPLHF,TGTGCCAGCAGTAGTGACGGGAGCTCCTATAATTCACCCCTCCACTTT
.,.,TRBV19,TRBJ2-7,CASSFDFQAYEQYF,TGTGCCAGTAGTTTCGACTTTCAGGCCTACGAGCAGTACTTC
TRBD1,.,TRBV2,TRBJ1-1,CASSPGTGDEAFF,TGTGCCAGCAGTCCTGGGACAGGGGATGAAGCTTTCTTT
TRBD1,.,TRBV27,TRBJ2-1,CASRSYTGAVYNEQFF,TGTGCCAGCAGGTCTTACACAGGGGCCGTATACAATGAGCAGTTCTTC
TRBD2,.,TRBV25-1,TRBJ2-3,CASSEWGTSGELTDTQYF,TGTGCCAGCAGTGAATGGGGGACTAGCGGGGAGTTGACAGATACGCAGTATTTT
.,.,TRBV7-9,TRBJ2-2,CASSRVGELFF,TGTGCCAGCAGCCGAGTCGGGGAGCTGTTTTTT
TRBD2,.,TRBV30,TRBJ2-5,CAWTPSGAVTQYF,TGTGCCTGGACACCTAGCGGAGCGGTGACCCAGTACTTC
TRBD1,few,TRBV7-9,TRBJ1-2,CASTKGGLYGYTF,TGTGCCAGCACCAAAGGGGGCCTCTATGGCTACACCTTC
TRBD2,.,TRBV5-4,TRBJ2-1,CASSATGLAGNEQFF,TGTGCCAGCAGCGCCACGGGACTAGCGGGGAATGAGCAGTTCTTC
.,.,TRBV7-9,TRBJ2-7,CASSLERVQYEQYF,TGTGCCAGCAGCTTAGAGAGGGTGCAGTACGAGCAGTACTTC
.,once,TRBV29-1,TRBJ2-3,CSVEGTGLADTQYF,TGCAGCGTTGAAGGGACCGGTTTGGCAGATACGCAGTATTTT
.,.,TRBV5-6,TRBJ2-4,CASSLDTGGGDIQYF,TGTGCCAGCAGCTTGGATACGGGGGGCGGAGACATTCAGTACTTC
TRBD2,few,TRBV14,TRBJ2-5,CASSQPGLEETQYF,TGTGCCAGCAGCCAGCCGGGACTAGAGGAGACCCAGTACTTC
.,.,TRBV30,TRBJ1-1,CAWSVLEGTEAFF,TGTGCCTGGAGTGTACTGGAGGGGACTGAAGCTTTCTTT